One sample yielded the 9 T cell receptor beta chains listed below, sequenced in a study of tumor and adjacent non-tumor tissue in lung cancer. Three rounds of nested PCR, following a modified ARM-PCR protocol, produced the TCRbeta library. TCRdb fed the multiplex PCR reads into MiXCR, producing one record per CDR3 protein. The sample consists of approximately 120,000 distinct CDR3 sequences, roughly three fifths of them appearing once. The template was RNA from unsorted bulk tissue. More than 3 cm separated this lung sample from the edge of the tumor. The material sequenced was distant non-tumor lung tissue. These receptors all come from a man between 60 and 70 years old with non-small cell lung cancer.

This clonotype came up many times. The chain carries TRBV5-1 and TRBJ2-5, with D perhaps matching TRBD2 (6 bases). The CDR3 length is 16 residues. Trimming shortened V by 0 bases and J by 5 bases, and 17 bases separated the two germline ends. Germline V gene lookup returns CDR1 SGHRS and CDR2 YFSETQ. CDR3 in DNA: TGCGCCAGCAGCTTGGCCCGAGGGACTTGGACGGAGACCCAGTACTTC. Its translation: CASSLARGTWTETQYF.

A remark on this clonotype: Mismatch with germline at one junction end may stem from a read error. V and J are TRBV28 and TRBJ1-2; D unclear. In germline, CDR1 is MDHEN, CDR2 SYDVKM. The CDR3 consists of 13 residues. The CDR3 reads CDSSPVQSYGYTF. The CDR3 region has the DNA TGTGACAGCAGCCCAGTCCAGAGTTATGGCTACACCTTC.

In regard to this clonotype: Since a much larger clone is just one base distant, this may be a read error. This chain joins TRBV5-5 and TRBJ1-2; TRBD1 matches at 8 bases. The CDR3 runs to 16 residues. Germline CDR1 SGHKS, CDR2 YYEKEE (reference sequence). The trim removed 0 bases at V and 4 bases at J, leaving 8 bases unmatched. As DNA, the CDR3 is TGTGCCAGCAGCTTGGTGGCCGACAGGGGTGTCTATGGCTACACCTTC. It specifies CASSLVADRGVYGYTF.

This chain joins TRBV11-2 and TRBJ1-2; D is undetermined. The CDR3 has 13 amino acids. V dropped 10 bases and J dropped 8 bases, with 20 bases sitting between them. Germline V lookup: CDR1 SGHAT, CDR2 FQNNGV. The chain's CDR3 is CANCLLRRTGYTF. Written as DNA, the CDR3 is TGTGCCAACTGCTTATTGAGAAGAACAGGCTACACCTTC.

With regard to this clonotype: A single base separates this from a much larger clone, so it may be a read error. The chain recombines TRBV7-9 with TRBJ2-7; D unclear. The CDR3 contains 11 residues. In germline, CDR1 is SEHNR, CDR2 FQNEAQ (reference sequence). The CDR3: CAGSFLGEQYF. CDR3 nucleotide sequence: TGTGCCGGCAGCTTCCTCGGAGAGCAGTACTTC.

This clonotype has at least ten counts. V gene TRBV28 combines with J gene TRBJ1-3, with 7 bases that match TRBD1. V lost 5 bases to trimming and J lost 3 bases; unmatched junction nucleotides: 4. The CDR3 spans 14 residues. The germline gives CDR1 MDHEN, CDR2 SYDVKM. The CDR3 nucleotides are TGTGCCAGCAGTCCCAGGGGGAATGGAAACACCATATATTTT. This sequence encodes CASSPRGNGNTIYF.

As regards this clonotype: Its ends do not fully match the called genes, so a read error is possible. CDR3 protein: CASSQPDSDWGFSCYTF. The CDR3 coding sequence is TGTGCCAGTAGCCAGCCGGACAGTGATTGGGGCTTTAGTTGCTACACCTTC. This rearrangement joins TRBV4-2 to TRBJ1-2; tentatively, D is TRBD1 (6 bases). Germline-derived CDR1 and CDR2 are LGHNA and YNFKEQ. There are 17 residues in the CDR3.

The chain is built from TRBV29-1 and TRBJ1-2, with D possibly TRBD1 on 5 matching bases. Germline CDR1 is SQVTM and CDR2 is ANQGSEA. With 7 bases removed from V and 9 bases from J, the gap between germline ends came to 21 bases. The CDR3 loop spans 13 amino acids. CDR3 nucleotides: TGCAGCGCCTGGGGCAGCGGACGGGTAAGCTACACCTTC. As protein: CSAWGSGRVSYTF.

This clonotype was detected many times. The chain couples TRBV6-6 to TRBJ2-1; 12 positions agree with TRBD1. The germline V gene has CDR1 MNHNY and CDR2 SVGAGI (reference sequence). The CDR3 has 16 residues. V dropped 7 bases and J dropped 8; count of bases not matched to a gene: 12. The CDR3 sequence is CASTYSGTGGQHEQFF. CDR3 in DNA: TGTGCCAGCACCTACTCAGGGACAGGGGGCCAGCATGAGCAGTTCTTC.